These 22 T cell receptor beta chains came from one sample sequenced in a study of PD-1 blockade in classical Hodgkin lymphoma. Indicated time point: cycle 4 day 1 (C4D1), after 5 to 7 weeks of nivolumab. The patients all showed relapse after autologous stem cell transplantation, while their brentuximab vedotin exposure varied. Only in-frame clones appear in the TCRdb table, and some are missing; sequencing was by immunoSEQ multiplex PCR. The sample holds some 96,000 clones; about 92% are singletons and the top ten take 2%. Sample: peripheral blood mononuclear cells (PBMCs), taken before the fourth cycle of nivolumab. The source of these receptors is a human donor with classical Hodgkin lymphoma.

The chain has TRBV30 and TRBJ2-5; D could derive from TRBD1 or TRBD2 (5 bases each). This CDR3 region has 15 residues. Between the trimmed V and J ends, which lost 4 bases and 0 bases, there was a span of 15 bases. The germline gives CDR1 GTSNPN, CDR2 SVGIG (reference sequence). This chain's CDR3 is CAWTSKRGDQETQYF. The DNA for the CDR3 is TGTGCCTGGACTTCCAAGAGGGGCGACCAAGAGACCCAGTACTTC.

The gene calls are TRBV9 and TRBJ2-7; a weak D match, TRBD2 (5 bases). Germline V CDR1 and CDR2: SGDLS, YYNGEE. V lost 3 bases and J 2 bases, leaving 15 bases between the germline ends. The CDR3 spans 15 residues. CDR3 nucleotide sequence: TGTGCCAGCAGCGGGGAGAGACACCCTCCCTACGAGCAGTACTTC. It translates to CASSGERHPPYEQYF.

This clone was seen once. V and J are TRBV7-2 and TRBJ2-5; D ambiguous. This CDR3 spans 19 amino acids. Germline CDR1 and CDR2: SGHTA and FQGNSA. V lost 3 bases and J lost 2, with 25 bases in between. The CDR3 sequence is CASSFGGPPTFSSQETQYF. The CDR3 DNA follows: TGTGCCAGCAGCTTCGGTGGCCCCCCAACCTTCTCCTCTCAAGAGACCCAGTACTTC.

The V gene is TRBV27, the J gene TRBJ2-7; TRBD2 might be the D (7 bases). CDR1 and CDR2 from the germline V gene are MNHEY and SMNVEV (reference sequence). V lost 4 bases to trimming and J lost 2 bases, with 12 bases between them. This CDR3 contains 14 residues. DNA of the CDR3: TGTGCCAGCAGTTACGAGGGGGGGACCTACGAGCAGTACTTC. Amino acids: CASSYEGGTYEQYF.

The chain couples TRBV11-2 to TRBJ2-7; D unresolved. This CDR3 spans 16 amino acids. The V and J ends lost 5 bases and 2 bases respectively, with 19 bases between them. Germline V gene sequence: CDR1 SGHAT, CDR2 FQNNGV. The CDR3 reads CASSLFRRGPAYEQYF. In nucleotides, the CDR3 is TGTGCCAGCAGCCTATTCCGGCGTGGACCTGCCTACGAGCAGTACTTC.

This chain uses TRBV11-3 with TRBJ2-2, with D unclear. V gave up 1 base and J gave up 6 bases, with 3 bases separating them. CDR3 length: 12 amino acids. CDR1 is SGHNT and CDR2 is YENEEA in the germline V gene. The CDR3 region has the DNA TGTGCCAGCAGCTTAGGGTCCGGGGAGCTGTTTTTT. Amino acid sequence: CASSLGSGELFF.

This rearrangement joins TRBV18 to TRBJ1-1; D remains unclear. V was clipped by 0 bases and J by 1 base, with 6 bases between them. Per the germline V gene, CDR1 is KGHSH and CDR2 is LQKENI. This CDR3 contains 14 residues. The CDR3 loop is CASSPPKGNTEAFF. The CDR3 coding sequence is TGTGCCAGCTCACCACCGAAGGGGAACACTGAAGCTTTCTTT.

This chain connects TRBV9 to TRBJ2-7; D gene unclear. V was trimmed by 1 base and J by 4 bases, leaving 12 bases between them. The CDR3 extends over 14 amino acids. The germline V gene has CDR1 SGDLS and CDR2 YYNGEE. The CDR3 DNA reads as TGTGCCAGCAGCGTAAATCCAGAGACTTACGAGCAGTACTTC. Its translation: CASSVNPETYEQYF.

This clone was detected once. The chain is built from TRBV4-1 and TRBJ1-3, with unresolved D. Germline V gene lookup returns CDR1 MGHRA and CDR2 YSYEKL. Trimming removed 4 bases from V and 0 bases from J, with 13 bases in between. The CDR3 contains 16 residues. In nucleotides, the CDR3 is TGCGCCAGCAGCCCTTCGACGGTGAACTCTGGAAACACCATATATTTT. Amino acids: CASSPSTVNSGNTIYF.

This clone was picked up one time. The chain joins TRBV19 to TRBJ2-5; TRBD2 might be the D (6 bases). Trimming removed 1 base at V and 5 bases at J, with 14 bases between. Looked up from germline, CDR1 is LNHDA and CDR2 is SQIVND (reference sequence). This CDR3 is built from 15 residues. The CDR3 loop is CASSIAPGLTETQYF. The CDR3 DNA follows: TGTGCCAGTAGTATAGCCCCGGGACTGACGGAGACCCAGTACTTC.

A few counts support this clone. V gene TRBV9 combines with J gene TRBJ2-7, with 11 bases identical to TRBD1. Germline CDR1 reads SGDLS; CDR2 reads YYNGEE. The trim removed 0 bases at V and 7 bases at J, leaving 6 bases unmatched. This CDR3 has 15 residues. DNA for the CDR3: TGTGCCAGCAGCGTAGGCGGGACAGGGGGTAGAGAGCAGTACTTC. Translating gives CASSVGGTGGREQYF.

The chain joins TRBV29-1 to TRBJ2-5, with D perhaps being TRBD1 or TRBD2 (5 bases each). The CDR3 is 14 amino acids. Between the trimmed V and J ends, which lost 3 bases and 0 bases, there was a span of 11 bases. CDR1 and CDR2 from the germline V gene are SQVTM and ANQGSEA. The CDR3 spells CSVEGVGNQETQYF. The CDR3 bases are TGCAGCGTTGAGGGGGTGGGGAACCAAGAGACCCAGTACTTC.

This clone turned up a few times. V usage is TRBV13 and J usage is TRBJ1-1, with unresolved D. V was cut by 5 bases and J by 7 bases, with 20 bases left in between. Germline V CDR1 and CDR2: PRHDT, FYEKMQ (reference sequence). The CDR3 sequence is 15 residues long. CDR3: CASSAPRLRRIEAFF. For the CDR3, the DNA is TGTGCCAGCAGCGCCCCCCGACTACGGCGAATTGAAGCTTTCTTT.

This chain links TRBV9 with TRBJ2-3; no firm D call. CDR1 is SGDLS, CDR2 YYNGEE, per germline. Trimming removed 3 bases from V and 6 bases from J, with 8 bases in between. The CDR3 runs to 12 residues. The CDR3 here is CASSALGDTQYF. The CDR3 DNA reads as TGTGCCAGCAGCGCGCTGGGGGATACGCAGTATTTT. Full variable domain (rest looked up from reference TRBV9 and TRBJ2-3): DSGVTQTPKHLITATGQRVTLRCSPRSGDLSVYWYQQSLDQGLQFLIQYYNGEERAKGNILERFSAQQFPDLHSELNLSSLELGDSALYFCASSALGDTQYFGPGTRLTVL.

This clone was counted a single time. CDR3 sequence: CSVDLQNNEQFF. In DNA form, the CDR3 reads TGCAGCGTTGACCTACAGAACAATGAGCAGTTCTTC. The rearrangement joins TRBV29-1 to TRBJ2-1, with D unresolved. The V end lost 3 bases, the J end lost 5 bases, and 8 bases lay between the germline ends. Germline CDR1 SQVTM, CDR2 ANQGSEA. This CDR3 has 12 residues.

The chain combines TRBV5-4 with TRBJ2-6; unclear D gene. The CDR3 runs 16 residues. CDR1 SGHNT and CDR2 YYREEE come from the germline V gene (reference sequence). V shed 0 bases and J shed 1 base, with 8 bases lying between them. The DNA for the CDR3 is TGTGCCAGCAGCTTGGGTGGAAGATCTGGGGCCAACGTCCTGACTTTC. Translated: CASSLGGRSGANVLTF.

The J gene is TRBJ1-1, the V gene TRBV4-2; D is uncertain. Germline loops: CDR1 LGHNA, CDR2 YNFKEQ. Trimming removed 0 bases at V and 5 bases at J, with 10 bases between. There are 14 residues in the CDR3. The CDR3 spells CASSQDRVDTEAFF. The CDR3 DNA follows: TGTGCCAGCAGCCAAGATCGTGTAGATACTGAAGCTTTCTTT.

The rearrangement joins TRBV4-1 to TRBJ2-5, with D possibly being TRBD2 (6 bases). In germline, CDR1 is MGHRA, CDR2 YSYEKL. V was trimmed by 1 base and J by 3 bases, leaving 12 bases between them. CDR3 length: 15 residues. The CDR3 sequence: CASSQGRGTEETQYF. DNA for the CDR3: TGCGCCAGCAGCCAAGGGCGGGGTACCGAAGAGACCCAGTACTTC.

The rearrangement uses TRBV6-5 and TRBJ2-1; 8 bases match TRBD2. V lost 2 bases and J lost 14; bases outside the gene matches: 2. Germline-derived CDR1 and CDR2 are MNHEY and SVGAGI. The length of the CDR3 is 11 residues. Written as DNA, the CDR3 is TGTGCCAGCAGTTACGGGACTAGGGAGTTCTTC. Protein product: CASSYGTREFF.

V gene TRBV2 combines with J gene TRBJ1-1; possibly TRBD1 for D (6 bases). CDR1 and CDR2 (germline): SNHLY, FYNNEI. Trimming left V 1 base short and J 0 bases short, with 18 bases between. This CDR3 has 18 residues. The CDR3: CASSEVGGAPPVNTEAFF. The CDR3 nucleotides are TGTGCCAGCAGTGAAGTGGGGGGGGCGCCCCCTGTGAACACTGAAGCTTTCTTT.

The chain joins TRBV28 to TRBJ1-3, with unresolved D. CDR1 is MDHEN and CDR2 is SYDVKM in the germline V gene. This CDR3 has 16 residues. V was shortened by 3 bases and J by 0 bases, with 12 bases between the two germline ends. The CDR3 spells CASSLGPGPSGNTIYF. For the CDR3, the DNA is TGTGCCAGCAGTTTGGGCCCTGGGCCCTCTGGAAACACCATATATTTT.

This rearrangement joins TRBV10-2 to TRBJ2-7, with D tentatively TRBD1 (6 bases). There are 15 residues in the CDR3. From germline, CDR1 is WSHSY and CDR2 SAAADI. Deletions cut 0 bases from V and 2 bases from J, with 11 bases between. CDR3 loop: CASSESSGVAYEQYF. The DNA of the CDR3 is TGCGCCAGCAGTGAGTCGTCAGGGGTTGCCTACGAGCAGTACTTC.